This T cell receptor beta chain is from a study of preoperative IRX-2 immunotherapy in early breast cancer. V lost 2 bases to trimming and J lost 1 base, with 13 bases between them. The germline CDR1 and CDR2 sequences are KGHSH and LQKENI. The CDR3 has 16 amino acids. The table came from immunoSEQ multiplex PCR; TCRdb's copy has only in-frame clones and leaves some out. The sample includes approximately 12,000 clones, approximately 91% of them seen just once. Treatment here: preoperative locoregional IRX-2 cytokine immunotherapy. Samples came from a phase Ib trial of preoperative locoregional IRX-2 cytokine immunotherapy.

The gene calls are TRBV18 and TRBJ2-3; D unresolved. Sampling was performed from a patient treated with IRX-2 immunotherapy. This TCR came from a human donor with breast cancer. The CDR3 DNA reads TGTGCCAGCTCACCAGACCGGGCATCGGGCACAGATACGCAGTATTTT. Protein: CASSPDRASGTDTQYF.